This TCR beta chain was found in a study of technical replicates of blood from a few donors. Clones were sequenced by immunoSEQ multiplex PCR, and TCRdb holds only the in-frame ones, with some missing. The sample yields approximately 81,000 clones, 96% seen once. The CDR3 has 16 residues. The V end lost 0 bases, the J end lost 1 base, and 12 bases lay between the germline ends. Per germline, CDR1 LNHNV and CDR2 YYDKDF (reference sequence). This receptor was taken from a human donor in good health. The sample taken for sequencing was T cells isolated from PBMCs. V is TRBV15 and J is TRBJ2-5; tentative D call: TRBD1 (5 bases). Here the CDR3 reads CATSRERRVAQETQYF. For the CDR3, the DNA is TGTGCCACCAGCAGAGAGCGCAGGGTAGCCCAAGAGACCCAGTACTTC. The full variable domain, with the rest looked up from reference TRBV15 and TRBJ2-5, is DAMVIQNPRYQVTQFGKPVTLSCSQTLNHNVMYWYQQKSSQAPKLLFHYYDKDFNNEADTPDNFQSRRPNTSFCFLDIRSPGLGDTAMYLCATSRERRVAQETQYFGPGTRLLVL.